What follows are 22 T cell receptor beta chains derived from one specimen sequenced in a study of CD8+ T cells in alopecia areata. Treatment noted: oral pan-JAK inhibitor, 5-10 mg twice daily. Sequencing templates came from extracted RNA that was reverse transcribed into cDNA. Clones were read by immunoSEQ multiplex PCR, and TCRdb kept only the in-frame ones, dropping some. The table records about 120,000 clones, less than 60% of them present only once. The specimen comprised CD4+ T cells sorted from blood, sampled at week 24, from a patient treated with tofacitinib. All receptors derive from a human donor with alopecia areata.

V gene TRBV4-3 combines with J gene TRBJ2-3; TRBD2 matches 12 bases. Trimming at V came to 4 bases and at J to 6 bases, leaving 8 bases not matched to a gene. Germline V gene sequence: CDR1 LGHNA, CDR2 YSLEER. The CDR3 runs to 16 residues. The CDR3 DNA sequence: TGCGCCAGCAGCCGAACTAGCGGGGGGATCGGGGATACGCAGTATTTT. Translation: CASSRTSGGIGDTQYF.

The gene calls are TRBV6-6 and TRBJ1-2; weak D call: TRBD1 (5 bases). The CDR3 sequence is 16 residues long. Trimming removed 2 bases at V and 4 bases at J, with 17 bases between. CDR1 is MNHNY, CDR2 SVGAGI, per germline (reference sequence). The chain's CDR3 is CASSYEGHGTVYGYTF. In DNA, the CDR3 is TGTGCCAGCAGTTACGAAGGTCACGGGACCGTCTATGGCTACACCTTC.

The gene calls are TRBV2 and TRBJ1-2, with 7 bases fitting TRBD1. The germline CDR1 and CDR2 sequences are SNHLY and FYNNEI. The CDR3 covers 16 residues. V trimming: 8 bases; J trimming: 0 bases; junction bases outside the gene matches: 12. For the CDR3, the DNA is TGTGCCAGCCATCCCAAGGGGGGACAGACTAACTATGGCTACACCTTC. This codes for CASHPKGGQTNYGYTF.

This clone was observed a handful of times. The V call is TRBV4-2, the J call TRBJ1-4; D remains ambiguous. In germline, CDR1 is LGHNA, CDR2 YNFKEQ. This CDR3 has 16 amino acids. The V end lost 4 bases, the J end lost 2 bases, and 14 bases lay between the germline ends. The CDR3 sequence is CASSPPQAGTNEKLFF. DNA of the CDR3: TGTGCCAGCAGCCCCCCTCAGGCCGGTACTAATGAAAAACTGTTTTTT.

This chain joins TRBV30 and TRBJ2-7, with TRBD2 identical over 14 bases. V dropped 7 bases and J dropped 7; count of bases not matched to a gene: 6. This CDR3 has 13 residues. CDR1 and CDR2 from the germline V gene are GTSNPN and SVGIG (reference sequence). In DNA form, the CDR3 reads TGTGCCTCCGGGACTAGCGGGGGCCAAGAGCAGTACTTC. Translated: CASGTSGGQEQYF.

The chain couples TRBV7-3 to TRBJ2-1, with 12 bases fitting TRBD2. The CDR3 has 15 residues. In germline, CDR1 is SGHTA, CDR2 FQGTGA. The ends lost 2 bases at V and 6 bases at J; junction bases unmatched: 2. CDR3: CASSLGTSGSNEQFF. The CDR3 DNA reads as TGTGCCAGCAGCTTAGGGACTAGCGGGTCCAATGAGCAGTTCTTC.

The rearrangement uses TRBV9 and TRBJ2-1, with TRBD2 matching 8 bases. The CDR3 is 15 amino acids. The J segment lost 10 bases and the V segment lost 0 bases, leaving 9 bases of the junction unmatched. Germline V gene sequence: CDR1 SGDLS, CDR2 YYNGEE. The DNA of the CDR3 is TGTGCCAGCAGCGTAGTTCCGGGGGGGCGGAACGAGCAGTTCTTC. Translation: CASSVVPGGRNEQFF.

The chain employs TRBV29-1 and TRBJ2-2, with 14 bases identical to TRBD2. V was clipped by 4 bases and J by 0 bases; unmatched bases: 7. The CDR3 is 18 residues long. From germline, CDR1 is SQVTM and CDR2 ANQGSEA. CDR3 sequence reads: CSVGTSGGPYTNTGELFF. The CDR3 bases are TGCAGCGTTGGGACTAGCGGGGGGCCCTATACGAACACCGGGGAGCTGTTTTTT.

The chain employs TRBV29-1 and TRBJ2-1; D gene uncertain. Germline CDR1 is SQVTM and CDR2 is ANQGSEA. The CDR3 contains 15 residues. Trimming took off 2 bases at V and 0 bases at J, with 11 bases between the two ends. CDR3 sequence: CSVEQGPSSYNEQFF. The CDR3 DNA sequence: TGCAGCGTTGAACAAGGTCCGAGCTCCTACAATGAGCAGTTCTTC.

The sample holds one count of this clone. CDR3 protein: CASSSLGGYNEQFF. The CDR3, as DNA: TGTGCCAGCAGCTCCCTAGGGGGCTACAATGAGCAGTTCTTC. This chain connects TRBV7-2 to TRBJ2-1; maybe TRBD1 (6 bases). The CDR3 consists of 14 residues. The V and J ends lost 4 bases and 3 bases respectively, with 10 bases between them. Germline loops: CDR1 SGHTA, CDR2 FQGNSA.

The table lists this clone with a count of one. The V gene is TRBV9, the J gene TRBJ2-5; D is uncertain. The V gene lost 0 bases and the J gene lost 1 base, with 13 bases spanning the gap. The CDR3 covers 16 residues. CDR1 and CDR2 (germline): SGDLS, YYNGEE. Written as DNA, the CDR3 is TGTGCCAGCAGCGTAGGGAACCTAATGACCCAAGAGACCCAGTACTTC. Translating it yields CASSVGNLMTQETQYF.

This chain uses TRBV4-3 with TRBJ1-6; a possible D gene is TRBD1 (5 bases). The germline CDR1 and CDR2 sequences are LGHNA and YSLEER. The CDR3 is 17 residues long. V was pared by 2 bases and J by 7 bases, with 18 bases between. The CDR3 DNA is TGCGCCAGCAGCCAAACGCATGCCGGGGCCAACAATTCACCCCTCCACTTT. It yields the protein CASSQTHAGANNSPLHF.

The chain employs TRBV30 and TRBJ1-2; no clear D gene. The CDR3 has 13 amino acids. Germline V lookup: CDR1 GTSNPN, CDR2 SVGIG (reference sequence). V was pared by 5 bases and J by 1 base, with 11 bases between. The CDR3, as DNA: TGTGCCTGGGCCTACGGGGATAACTATGGCTACACCTTC. Residues: CAWAYGDNYGYTF.

The chain combines TRBV6-5 with TRBJ1-1; D is ambiguous. CDR3 size: 13 residues. V lost 2 bases and J 5 bases, leaving 9 bases between the germline ends. The V gene's germline CDR1 is MNHEY and CDR2 SVGAGI. CDR3 sequence reads: CASSYGMGTEAFF. DNA for the CDR3: TGTGCCAGCAGTTACGGGATGGGAACTGAAGCTTTCTTT.

The V gene is TRBV30, the J gene TRBJ2-1; D may be TRBD1 (6 bases). Germline V gene data show CDR1 as GTSNPN and CDR2 as SVGIG (reference sequence). V lost 0 bases and J 6 bases, leaving 12 bases between the germline ends. The CDR3 sequence is 14 residues long. The CDR3 nucleotides are TGTGCCTGGAGTGTACAGGGAAAGGGCAATGAGCAGTTCTTC. Encoded protein: CAWSVQGKGNEQFF.

The CDR3 bases are TGTGCCCATCCTAAGGGAGCGGGGGCCACAGATACGCAGTATTTT. Protein: CAHPKGAGATDTQYF. This chain uses TRBV7-9 with TRBJ2-3; 8 nucleotides align to TRBD2. This CDR3 contains 15 residues. J gave up 2 bases and V 11 bases, and 12 bases lay outside the gene matches. Germline V gene data show CDR1 as SEHNR and CDR2 as FQNEAQ (reference sequence).

The chain links TRBV30 to TRBJ2-2; D ambiguous. There are 15 residues in the CDR3. The V gene lost 3 bases and the J gene lost 4 bases, with 15 bases spanning the gap. Germline V CDR1 and CDR2: GTSNPN, SVGIG (reference sequence). The CDR3 reads CAWRVGQAITGELFF. CDR3 in DNA: TGTGCCTGGAGAGTCGGTCAGGCGATCACCGGGGAGCTGTTTTTT.

The V gene is TRBV5-8, the J gene TRBJ1-2; D not certain. The CDR3 sequence is 12 residues long. Germline loops: CDR1 SGHTS, CDR2 YDEGEE. V was shortened by 4 bases and J by 4 bases, with 8 bases between the two germline ends. CDR3 nucleotide sequence: TGTGCCAGCAGCCGGCTGGGCTATGGCTACACCTTC. Residues: CASSRLGYGYTF.

This clone was seen a handful of times. The J gene is TRBJ2-3, the V gene TRBV19, with no clear D. The CDR3 sequence is 14 residues long. From germline, CDR1 is LNHDA and CDR2 SQIVND (reference sequence). The V end lost 5 bases, the J end lost 0 bases, and 9 bases lay between the germline ends. The CDR3 DNA follows: TGTGCCAGTAGTGAACGGGCTAGCACAGATACGCAGTATTTT. Translating it yields CASSERASTDTQYF.

The gene calls are TRBV5-1 and TRBJ2-7; 10 bases map to TRBD2. The CDR3 length is 16 residues. V was pared by 2 bases and J by 0 bases, with 5 bases of the junction left unmatched. Germline V gene sequence: CDR1 SGHRS, CDR2 YFSETQ. The CDR3 region has the DNA TGCGCCAGCAGCTTCCTTAGCGGGGGGACCTCCTACGAGCAGTACTTC. Residues: CASSFLSGGTSYEQYF.

The CDR3 nucleotides are TGCGCCAGCAGCCAAGAATTGCAGAGCAATCAGCCCCAGCATTTT. Its protein is CASSQELQSNQPQHF. The J gene is TRBJ1-5, the V gene TRBV4-3, with D hard to call. Trimming pared 0 bases from V and 1 base from J, leaving 7 bases between. Germline values: CDR1 LGHNA, CDR2 YSLEER. The CDR3 is made up of 15 amino acids.

The chain uses TRBV5-1 and TRBJ2-7; 10 bases agree with TRBD1. This CDR3 comprises 16 residues. CDR1 SGHRS and CDR2 YFSETQ come from the germline V gene. Trimming took 0 bases from V and 6 from J; bases not matched to a gene: 9. The CDR3 loop reads CASSLGVTGGFGEQYF. DNA for the CDR3: TGCGCCAGCAGCTTGGGAGTGACAGGGGGCTTTGGCGAGCAGTACTTC.